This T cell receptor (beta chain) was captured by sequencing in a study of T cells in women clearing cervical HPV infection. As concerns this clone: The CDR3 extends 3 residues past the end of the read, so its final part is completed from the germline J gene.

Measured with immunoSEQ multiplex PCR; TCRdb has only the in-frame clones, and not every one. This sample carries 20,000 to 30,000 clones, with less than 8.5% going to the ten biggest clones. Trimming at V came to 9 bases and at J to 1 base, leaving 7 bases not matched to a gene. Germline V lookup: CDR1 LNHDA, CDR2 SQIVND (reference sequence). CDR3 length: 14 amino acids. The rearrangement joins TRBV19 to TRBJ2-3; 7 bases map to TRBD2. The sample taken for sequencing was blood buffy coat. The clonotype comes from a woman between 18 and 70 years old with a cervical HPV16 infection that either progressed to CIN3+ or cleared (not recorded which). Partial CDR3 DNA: TGTGCCAGCTTGGGGAGGGGTGGCACAGATACG. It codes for CASLGRGGTDT. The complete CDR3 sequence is CASLGRGGTDTQYF.